The source of this T cell receptor beta chain is a study of T cells in localized non-small cell lung cancer. Findings and caveats of the study: Turning up in adjacent lung were a median around 60 of the top 100 tumor clones. Clonality peaked in uninvolved adjacent lung rather than tumor. Longer overall survival was seen with higher T cell density measured in blood.

As for this clone: Its antigen is as yet unknown.

Sequenced by immunoSEQ multiplex PCR; TCRdb stores in-frame clones only, minus some. The sample lists roughly 1,500 clones, under 25% occurring once. The CDR3 totals 13 residues. V dropped 1 base and J dropped 3 bases, with 7 bases sitting between them. Germline V gene sequence: CDR1 MGHDK, CDR2 SYGVNS. Material: lung tumor tissue, obtained before any cancer treatment. The V call is TRBV25-1, the J call TRBJ2-7; D gene unclear. The TCR comes from an older female donor with stage II squamous cell lung carcinoma. The CDR3 nucleotides are TGTGCCAGCAGTGAATTTGGGGACTACGAGCAGTACGTC. Protein sequence: CASSEFGDYEQYV.